This TCR beta chain was sequenced during a study of CD8 T cells in ankylosing spondylitis. Germline CDR1 reads MNHNY; CDR2 reads SVGAGI (reference sequence). Trimming removed 5 bases at V and 6 bases at J, with 14 bases between. The CDR3 consists of 13 residues. Study results and caveats: Reportedly, significant enrichment of disease-linked clones occurred in matched ankylosing spondylitis synovial fluid. In the blood and synovial fluid of reactive arthritis, some motif variants had been previously reported. About 8 highly homologous variants formed a TCR beta motif that appeared characteristic of ankylosing spondylitis blood.

Remarks on this clonotype: Its matching antigen is unknown.

It was by quantitative 5'-RACE with molecular barcodes that TCR beta libraries were made. TCRdb re-called the 5' RACE reads through MiXCR, storing one row per CDR3 protein. The top ten clones hold roughly 12% of a sample with tens of thousands of distinct CDR3 sequences, 5.5% to 7.5% of them seen once. The chain has TRBV6-6 and TRBJ2-7; TRBD1 might be the D (5 bases). Input material: blood, either unsorted or a sorted T cell fraction (not recorded which). This clonotype originated in a male donor with ankylosing spondylitis or in good health (not recorded which). The CDR3 loop reads CASSPSRELEQYF. In DNA form, the CDR3 reads TGTGCCAGCAGTCCCTCCAGGGAACTCGAGCAGTACTTC.